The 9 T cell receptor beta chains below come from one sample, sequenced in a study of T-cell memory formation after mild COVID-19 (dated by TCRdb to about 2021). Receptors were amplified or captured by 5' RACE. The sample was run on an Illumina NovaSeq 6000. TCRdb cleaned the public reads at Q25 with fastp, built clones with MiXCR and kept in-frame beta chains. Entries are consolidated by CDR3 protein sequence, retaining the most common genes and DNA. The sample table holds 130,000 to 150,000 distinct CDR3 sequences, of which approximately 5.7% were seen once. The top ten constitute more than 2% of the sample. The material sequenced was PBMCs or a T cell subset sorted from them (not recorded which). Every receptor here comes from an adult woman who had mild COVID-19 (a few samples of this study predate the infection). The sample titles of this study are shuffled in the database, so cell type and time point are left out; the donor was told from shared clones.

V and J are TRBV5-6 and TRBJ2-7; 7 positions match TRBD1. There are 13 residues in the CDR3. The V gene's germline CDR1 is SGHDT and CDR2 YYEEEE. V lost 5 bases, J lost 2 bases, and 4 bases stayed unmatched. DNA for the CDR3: TGTGCCAGCAGACGACAGGGACCCTACGAGCAGTACTTC. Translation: CASRRQGPYEQYF.

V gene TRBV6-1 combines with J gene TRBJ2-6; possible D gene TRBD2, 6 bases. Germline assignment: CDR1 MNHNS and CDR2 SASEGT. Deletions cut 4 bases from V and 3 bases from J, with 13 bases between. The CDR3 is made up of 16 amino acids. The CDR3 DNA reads TGTGCCAGCAGTGGCCAGGGAGGACGTGGGGCCAACGTCCTGACTTTC. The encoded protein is CASSGQGGRGANVLTF.

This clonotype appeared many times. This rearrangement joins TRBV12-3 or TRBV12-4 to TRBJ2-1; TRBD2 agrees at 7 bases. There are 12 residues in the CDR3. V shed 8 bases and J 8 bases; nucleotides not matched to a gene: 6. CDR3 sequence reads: CASSTSADEQFF. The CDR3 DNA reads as TGTGCCAGCTCAACTAGCGCCGATGAGCAGTTCTTC.

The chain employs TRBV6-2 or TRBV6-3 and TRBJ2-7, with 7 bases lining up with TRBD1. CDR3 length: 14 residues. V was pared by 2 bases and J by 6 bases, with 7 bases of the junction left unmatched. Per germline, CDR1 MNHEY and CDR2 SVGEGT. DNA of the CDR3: TGTGCCAGCAGTTACCCTGGCAGGGGGACCGAGCAGTACTTC. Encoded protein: CASSYPGRGTEQYF.

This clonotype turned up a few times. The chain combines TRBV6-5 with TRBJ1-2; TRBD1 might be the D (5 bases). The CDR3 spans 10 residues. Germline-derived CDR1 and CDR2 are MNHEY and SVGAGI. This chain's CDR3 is CATVDYGYTF. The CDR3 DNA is TGTGCGACAGTGGACTATGGCTACACCTTC.

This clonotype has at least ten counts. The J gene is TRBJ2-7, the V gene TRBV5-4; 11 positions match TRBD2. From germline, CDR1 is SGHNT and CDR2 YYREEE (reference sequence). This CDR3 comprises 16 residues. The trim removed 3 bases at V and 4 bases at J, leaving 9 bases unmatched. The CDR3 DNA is TGTGCCAGCAGCTCCCAGGTGGGACTAGCGGAATACGAGCAGTACTTC. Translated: CASSSQVGLAEYEQYF.

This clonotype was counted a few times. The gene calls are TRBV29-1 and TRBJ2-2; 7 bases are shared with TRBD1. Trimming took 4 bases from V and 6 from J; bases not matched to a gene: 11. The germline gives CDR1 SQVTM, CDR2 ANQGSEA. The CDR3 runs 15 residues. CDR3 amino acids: CSVAGRGMGPGELFF. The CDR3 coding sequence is TGCAGCGTTGCGGGCAGGGGGATGGGCCCCGGGGAGCTGTTTTTT.

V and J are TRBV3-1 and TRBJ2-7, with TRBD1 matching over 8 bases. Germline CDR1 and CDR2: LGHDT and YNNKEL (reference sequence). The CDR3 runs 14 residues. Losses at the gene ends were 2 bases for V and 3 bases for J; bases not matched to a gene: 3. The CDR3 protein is CASSQLGQGYEQYF. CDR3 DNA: TGTGCCAGCAGCCAACTCGGACAGGGCTACGAGCAGTACTTC.

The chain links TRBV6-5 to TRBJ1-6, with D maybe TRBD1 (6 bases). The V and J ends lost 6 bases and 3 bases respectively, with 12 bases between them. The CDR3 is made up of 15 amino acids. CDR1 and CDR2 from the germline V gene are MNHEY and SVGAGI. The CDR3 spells CASRGGGNYNSPLHF. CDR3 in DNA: TGTGCCAGCAGAGGGGGGGGGAACTATAATTCACCCCTCCACTTT.